What follows are 18 T cell receptor beta chains derived from one specimen sequenced in a study of T cell repertoires in cytomegalovirus infection. Their antigens are not known. Each CDR3 protein gets one entry after TCRdb re-called the reads with MiXCR. The sample has about 78,000 distinct CDR3 sequences, approximately 40% seen once. The sample was CD8+ T cells from cultured PBMCs, taken from culture after CMV antigen stimulation. The receptors here all came from a human donor in good health (CMV status not recorded). Some clones in this sample may be carry-over from other donors' samples.

V and J are TRBV6-6 and TRBJ2-4; D gene ambiguous. The CDR3 contains 14 residues. Germline loops: CDR1 MNHNY, CDR2 SVGAGI (reference sequence). Trimming cost V 4 bases and J 0 bases, with 7 bases left between them. The CDR3 sequence: CASSSTIAKNIQYF. CDR3 bases: TGTGCCAGCAGTTCGACAATAGCCAAAAACATTCAGTACTTC.

The chain uses TRBV6-2 or TRBV6-3 and TRBJ1-2; D is ambiguous. With 8 bases removed from V and 3 bases from J, the gap between germline ends came to 13 bases. Germline V gene lookup returns CDR1 MNHEY and CDR2 SVGEGT. The CDR3 sequence is 13 residues long. The CDR3 reads CASGSEGDYGYTF. In nucleotides, the CDR3 is TGTGCCAGCGGAAGTGAGGGAGACTATGGCTACACCTTC.

The CDR3 sequence: CASSYLAGAQDYGYTF. For the CDR3, the DNA is TGTGCCAGCAGTTACCTCGCCGGGGCTCAGGACTATGGCTACACCTTC. The chain links TRBV6-6 to TRBJ1-2, with D perhaps TRBD1 (5 bases). The CDR3 totals 16 residues. V was clipped by 2 bases and J by 3 bases, with 16 bases between them. The germline V gene has CDR1 MNHNY and CDR2 SVGAGI (reference sequence).

Only a few counts were recorded for this clonotype. This rearrangement joins TRBV7-2 to TRBJ2-2, with 14 bases fitting TRBD2. Germline trimming cut 4 bases from V and 6 bases from J; bases unmatched to any gene: 7. The CDR3 is made up of 17 amino acids. Per the germline V gene, CDR1 is SGHTA and CDR2 is FQGNSA. The CDR3 nucleotides are TGTGCCAGCAGCTCCGGGACTAGCGGGGGTTTAGCCGGGGAGCTGTTTTTT. Its translation is CASSSGTSGGLAGELFF.

The genes are TRBV7-6 and TRBJ1-4; 7 bases are a match to TRBD1. The CDR3 has 15 amino acids. The V gene's germline CDR1 is SGHVS and CDR2 FNYEAQ. V lost 1 base to trimming and J lost 8 bases; unmatched junction nucleotides: 7. CDR3 loop: CASSLVSGTAEKLFF. The CDR3 nucleotides read TGTGCCAGCAGCTTAGTCTCCGGGACAGCCGAAAAACTGTTTTTT.

A remark on this clonotype: Since a much larger clone is just one base distant, this may be a read error. The chain recombines TRBV24-1 with TRBJ2-2, with D perhaps TRBD1 or TRBD2 (5 bases each). The CDR3 has 15 amino acids. Germline V lookup: CDR1 KGHDR, CDR2 SFDVKD. The CDR3 region has the DNA TGTGTCACCAGCCCCGGTGGGGGTAACACCGGGGAGCTGTTTTTT. Translating it yields CVTSPGGGNTGELFF.

This clonotype was counted at least ten times. This chain links TRBV19 with TRBJ1-1; D is possibly TRBD1 (6 bases). V shed 6 bases and J shed 0 bases, with 8 bases lying between them. The CDR3 contains 13 residues. CDR1 is LNHDA, CDR2 SQIVND, per germline (reference sequence). In nucleotides, the CDR3 is TGTGCCAGTAGACAGGGCTTGAACACTGAAGCTTTCTTT. It codes for CASRQGLNTEAFF.

This chain connects TRBV9 to TRBJ2-2; D possibly matches TRBD1 or TRBD2 (5 bases each). Germline CDR1 reads SGDLS; CDR2 reads YYNGEE. The CDR3 loop spans 15 amino acids. The ends were cut back, 2 bases at V and 2 bases at J, with 10 bases in the middle. The CDR3 DNA sequence: TGTGCCAGCAGCGTTGGGACCATCAACACCGGGGAGCTGTTTTTT. Its protein product is CASSVGTINTGELFF. Supplemented by reference TRBV9 and TRBJ2-2, the full variable domain reads DSGVTQTPKHLITATGQRVTLRCSPRSGDLSVYWYQQSLDQGLQFLIQYYNGEERAKGNILERFSAQQFPDLHSELNLSSLELGDSALYFCASSVGTINTGELFFGEGSRLTVL.

The rearrangement joins TRBV7-6 to TRBJ2-7, with D perhaps matching TRBD1 or TRBD2 (5 bases each). Trimming stripped 5 bases from V and 3 bases from J, with 20 bases between. The length of the CDR3 is 16 residues. Per the germline V gene, CDR1 is SGHVS and CDR2 is FNYEAQ. The CDR3 loop is CASSRDPGPTGYEQYF. For the CDR3, the DNA is TGTGCCAGCAGCCGAGACCCGGGGCCCACGGGCTACGAGCAGTACTTC.

This clonotype was detected only a few times. V usage is TRBV11-2 and J usage is TRBJ2-5; D is ambiguous. V was clipped by 2 bases and J by 2 bases, with 12 bases between them. This CDR3 has 15 amino acids. Looked up from germline, CDR1 is SGHAT and CDR2 is FQNNGV. The DNA for the CDR3 is TGTGCCAGCAGCTTAATCCTGGCGAGGCAAGAGACCCAGTACTTC. Translated, it gives CASSLILARQETQYF. The entire variable domain, with the rest obtained from reference TRBV11-2 and TRBJ2-5, is as follows: EAGVAQSPRYKIIEKRQSVAFWCNPISGHATLYWYQQILGQGPKLLIQFQNNGVVDDSQLPKDRFSAERLKGVDSTLKIQPAKLEDSAVYLCASSLILARQETQYFGPGTRLLVL.

This clonotype was seen only a few times. V and J are TRBV2 and TRBJ1-5; the D is unclear. The CDR3 is made up of 14 amino acids. Germline assignment: CDR1 SNHLY and CDR2 FYNNEI. The CDR3 sequence is CASGSSETWQPQHF. CDR3 coding DNA: TGTGCGAGCGGTAGTAGTGAAACGTGGCAGCCCCAGCATTTT.

The V gene is TRBV7-9, the J gene TRBJ2-3; 7 bases fit TRBD1. Looked up from germline, CDR1 is SEHNR and CDR2 is FQNEAQ (reference sequence). The V gene end was trimmed by 3 bases and the J gene end by 2 bases; junction bases not matched to a gene: 5. The CDR3 has 15 residues. The CDR3 DNA reads as TGTGCCAGCAGCTTCAGGACAGGATTCACAGATACGCAGTATTTT. This translates into CASSFRTGFTDTQYF.

This clonotype has just a few counts. This rearrangement joins TRBV12-3 or TRBV12-4 to TRBJ2-7; 9 nucleotides match TRBD2. The CDR3 consists of 14 residues. J lost 5 bases, V lost 5 bases, and 7 bases had no gene match. CDR3 protein: CASSPSSGADEQYF. The CDR3 DNA reads as TGTGCCAGCAGTCCATCTAGCGGGGCGGACGAGCAGTACTTC.

The chain uses TRBV4-1 and TRBJ2-7; D is unresolved. The CDR3 runs to 12 residues. The V gene's germline CDR1 is MGHRA and CDR2 YSYEKL. V shed 0 bases and J shed 6 bases, with 6 bases lying between them. This CDR3 reads CASSQEIGEQYF. In DNA form, the CDR3 reads TGCGCCAGCAGCCAAGAGATAGGCGAGCAGTACTTC.

The chain is built from TRBV29-1 and TRBJ2-7, with 9 nucleotides matching TRBD1. Germline CDR1 SQVTM, CDR2 ANQGSEA. The CDR3 has 14 residues. V shed 1 base, J shed 3 bases, and the junction held 4 bases outside the gene matches. The CDR3 reads CSVEGGTGNYEQYF. The CDR3 DNA is TGCAGCGTTGAAGGAGGGACAGGGAACTACGAGCAGTACTTC.

V and J are TRBV19 and TRBJ2-1; 12 positions match TRBD2. After removal of 1 base from V and 7 bases from J, the junction contained 8 bases not matched to a gene. CDR1 is LNHDA and CDR2 is SQIVND in the germline V gene (reference sequence). The CDR3 has 17 amino acids. CDR3 nucleotides: TGTGCCAGTAGTATAGCTAGCGGGGGGGCCTTTCCTAATGAGCAGTTCTTC. It encodes CASSIASGGAFPNEQFF.

The chain couples TRBV7-8 to TRBJ2-1, with a weak D call TRBD1 (5 bases). The CDR3 runs to 17 residues. V gave up 1 base and J gave up 8 bases, with 21 bases separating them. Germline lookup yields CDR1 SGHVS and CDR2 FQNEAQ. The CDR3 nucleotides read TGTGCCAGCAGCTTAGTGGAGAATTCAGGGATGTACGATGAGCAGTTCTTC. Protein: CASSLVENSGMYDEQFF. Combining the CDR3 with reference TRBV7-8 and TRBJ2-1 gives the whole variable domain GAGVSQSPRYKVAKRGQDVALRCDPISGHVSLFWYQQALGQGPEFLTYFQNEAQLDKSGLPSDRFFAERPEGSVSTLKIQRTQQEDSAVYLCASSLVENSGMYDEQFFGPGTRLTVL.

This clonotype came up a few times. The gene calls are TRBV7-9 and TRBJ1-2; D call uncertain. The CDR3 extends over 15 amino acids. Trimming removed 1 base from V and 4 bases from J, with 13 bases in between. Germline lookup yields CDR1 SEHNR and CDR2 FQNEAQ (reference sequence). In nucleotides, the CDR3 is TGTGCCAGCAGCTTAGGTGTACGGTCCGGCTATGGCTACACCTTC. This sequence encodes CASSLGVRSGYGYTF.